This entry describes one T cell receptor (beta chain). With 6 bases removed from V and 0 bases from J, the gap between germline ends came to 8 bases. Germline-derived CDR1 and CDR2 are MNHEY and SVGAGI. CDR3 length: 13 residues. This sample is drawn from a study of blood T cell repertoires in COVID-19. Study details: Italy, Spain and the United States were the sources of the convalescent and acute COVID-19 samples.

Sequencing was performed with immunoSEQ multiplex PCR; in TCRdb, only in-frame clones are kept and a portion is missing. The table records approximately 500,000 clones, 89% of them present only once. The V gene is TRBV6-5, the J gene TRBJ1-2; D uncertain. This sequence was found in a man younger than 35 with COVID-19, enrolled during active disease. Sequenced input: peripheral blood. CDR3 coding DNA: TGTGCCAGCAGACGAGAAGCTAACTATGGCTACACCTTC. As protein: CASRREANYGYTF.